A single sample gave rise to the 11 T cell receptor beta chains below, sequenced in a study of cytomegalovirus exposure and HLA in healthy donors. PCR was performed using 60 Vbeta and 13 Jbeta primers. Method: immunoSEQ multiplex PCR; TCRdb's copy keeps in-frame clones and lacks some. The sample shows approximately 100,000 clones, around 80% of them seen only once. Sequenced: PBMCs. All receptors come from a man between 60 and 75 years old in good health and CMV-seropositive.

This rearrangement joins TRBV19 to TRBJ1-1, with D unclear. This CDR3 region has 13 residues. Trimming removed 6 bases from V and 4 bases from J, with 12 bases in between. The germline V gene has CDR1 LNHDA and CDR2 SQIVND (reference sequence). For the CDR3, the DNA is TGTGCCAGTAGGAAGAGGGTCCCCACTGAAGCTTTCTTT. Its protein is CASRKRVPTEAFF.

The CDR3 nucleotides read TGTGCCAGCAGCTTAACTGTGACAGGGCCAACCTCGAACACCGGGGAGCTGTTTTTT. It yields the protein CASSLTVTGPTSNTGELFF. The genes are TRBV7-3 and TRBJ2-2; 7 positions match TRBD1. The CDR3 contains 19 residues. The germline V gene has CDR1 SGHTA and CDR2 FQGTGA. Germline trimming cut 0 bases from V and 0 bases from J; bases unmatched to any gene: 10.

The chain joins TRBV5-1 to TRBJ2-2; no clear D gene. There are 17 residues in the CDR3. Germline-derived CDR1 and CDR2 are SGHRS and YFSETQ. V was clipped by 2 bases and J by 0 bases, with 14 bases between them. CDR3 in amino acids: CASSFISPGPNTGELFF. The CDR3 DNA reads TGCGCCAGCAGCTTTATCTCGCCAGGCCCGAACACCGGGGAGCTGTTTTTT.

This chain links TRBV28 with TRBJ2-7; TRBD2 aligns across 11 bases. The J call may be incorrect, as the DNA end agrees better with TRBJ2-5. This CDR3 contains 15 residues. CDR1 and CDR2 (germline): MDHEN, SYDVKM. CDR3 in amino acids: CASTDVAGGRLTQYF. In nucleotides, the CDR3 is TGTGCCAGCACCGACGTAGCGGGGGGGCGGCTGACCCAGTACTTC.

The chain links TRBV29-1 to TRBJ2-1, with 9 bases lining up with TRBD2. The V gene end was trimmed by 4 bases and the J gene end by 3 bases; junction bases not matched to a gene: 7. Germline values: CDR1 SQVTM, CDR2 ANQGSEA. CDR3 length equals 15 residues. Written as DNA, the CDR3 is TGCAGCGTTGGGGGAGCGGGGGGCCACTACAATGAGCAGTTCTTC. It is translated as CSVGGAGGHYNEQFF.

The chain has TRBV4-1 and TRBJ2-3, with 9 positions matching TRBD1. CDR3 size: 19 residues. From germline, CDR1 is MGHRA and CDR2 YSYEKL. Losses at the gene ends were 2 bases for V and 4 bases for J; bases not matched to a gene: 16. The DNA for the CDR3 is TGCGCCAGCAGCCAACGACCGGGACAGGGTATCCTCAATGCAGATACGCAGTATTTT. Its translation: CASSQRPGQGILNADTQYF.

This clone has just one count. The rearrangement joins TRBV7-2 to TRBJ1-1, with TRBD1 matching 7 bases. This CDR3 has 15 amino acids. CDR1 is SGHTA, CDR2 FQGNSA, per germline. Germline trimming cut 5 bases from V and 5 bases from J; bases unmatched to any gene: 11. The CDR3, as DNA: TGTGCCAGCAGCACCGGAGGGACAGTGGGAACTGAAGCTTTCTTT. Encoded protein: CASSTGGTVGTEAFF.

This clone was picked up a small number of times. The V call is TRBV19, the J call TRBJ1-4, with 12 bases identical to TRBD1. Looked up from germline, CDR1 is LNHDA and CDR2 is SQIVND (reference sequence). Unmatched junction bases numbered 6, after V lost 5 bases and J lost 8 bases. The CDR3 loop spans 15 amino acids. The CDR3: CASSGTGGAREKLFF. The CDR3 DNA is TGTGCCAGTAGTGGGACAGGGGGCGCGCGGGAAAAACTGTTTTTT.

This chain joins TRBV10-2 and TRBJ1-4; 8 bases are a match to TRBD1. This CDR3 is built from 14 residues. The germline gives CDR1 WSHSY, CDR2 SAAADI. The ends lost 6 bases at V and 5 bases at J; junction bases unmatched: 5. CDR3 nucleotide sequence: TGCGCCAGCAGGACCCGGACAGGGAATGAAAAACTGTTTTTT. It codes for CASRTRTGNEKLFF.

CDR3: CASSFGTKSRHEQFF. The CDR3 DNA is TGCGCCAGCAGCTTCGGGACTAAATCGAGACATGAGCAGTTCTTC. This chain links TRBV5-1 with TRBJ2-1; 7 positions agree with TRBD2. Per germline, CDR1 SGHRS and CDR2 YFSETQ. CDR3 size: 15 residues. After removal of 2 bases from V and 8 bases from J, the junction contained 10 bases not matched to a gene.

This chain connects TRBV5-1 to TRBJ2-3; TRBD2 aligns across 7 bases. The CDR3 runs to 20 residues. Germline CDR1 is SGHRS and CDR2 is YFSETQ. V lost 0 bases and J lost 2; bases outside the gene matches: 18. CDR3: CASSLVFPSGVLNHTDTQYF. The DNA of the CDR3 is TGCGCCAGCAGCTTGGTGTTCCCCAGCGGGGTCCTAAATCACACAGATACGCAGTATTTT.